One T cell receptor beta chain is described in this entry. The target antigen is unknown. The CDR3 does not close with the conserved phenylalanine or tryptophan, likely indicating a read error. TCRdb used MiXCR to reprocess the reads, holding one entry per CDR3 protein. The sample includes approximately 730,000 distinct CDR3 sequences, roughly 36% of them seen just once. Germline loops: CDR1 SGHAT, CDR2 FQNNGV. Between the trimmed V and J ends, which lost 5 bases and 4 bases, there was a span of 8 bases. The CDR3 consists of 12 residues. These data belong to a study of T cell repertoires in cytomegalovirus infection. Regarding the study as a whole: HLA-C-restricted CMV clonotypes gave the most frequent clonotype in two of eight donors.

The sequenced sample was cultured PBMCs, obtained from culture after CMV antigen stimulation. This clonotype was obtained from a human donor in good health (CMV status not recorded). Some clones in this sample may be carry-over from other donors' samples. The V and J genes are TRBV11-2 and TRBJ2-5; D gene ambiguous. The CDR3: CASSQDSETQYL. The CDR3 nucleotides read TGTGCCAGCAGCCAGGATTCAGAGACCCAGTACCTC.